This T cell receptor (beta chain) was obtained from a study of T cell repertoires in cytomegalovirus infection. At the level of the study: CMV infection plus the matching HLA type was flagged by public TCR beta signatures.

TCRdb reprocessed the reads via MiXCR and lists one record per CDR3 protein. The sample yields about 160,000 distinct CDR3 sequences, approximately 17% seen once. V gave up 0 bases and J gave up 2 bases; unmatched junction bases: 9. Germline assignment: CDR1 MNHEY and CDR2 SVGEGT. The CDR3 covers 17 residues. The TCR originated in a human donor in good health (CMV status not recorded). Some clones in this sample may be carry-over from other donors' samples. The sequenced sample consisted of CD8+ T cells from PBMCs. The chain joins TRBV6-2 or TRBV6-3 to TRBJ1-1; TRBD1 aligns across 7 bases. In DNA, the CDR3 is TGTGCCAGCAGTTACTCGAGTCGGACAGGTGGTAACACTGAAGCTTTCTTT. It yields the protein CASSYSSRTGGNTEAFF.